A single sample is the source of the 9 T cell receptor beta chains below, sequenced in a study of T cells in Graves' hyperthyroidism and ophthalmopathy. TCR beta CDR3 sequences were amplified from RNA transcripts. The HTBI set primed first-round TCR CDR3 RT-PCR. TCRdb reprocessed the multiplex PCR reads with MiXCR, giving one entry per CDR3 protein. The sample includes 75,000 to 100,000 distinct CDR3 sequences, 51% of them seen just once. Sequenced input: blood. The source is a woman between 40 and 55 years old with Graves' hyperthyroidism.

V gene TRBV6-1 combines with J gene TRBJ2-5, with 12 bases lining up with TRBD2. Germline values: CDR1 MNHNS, CDR2 SASEGT. The trim removed 7 bases at V and 2 bases at J, leaving 17 bases unmatched. The CDR3 covers 19 residues. The chain's CDR3 is CASNPLGLAGPWGQETQYF. The CDR3 DNA sequence: TGTGCCAGCAACCCCCTCGGACTAGCGGGACCTTGGGGGCAAGAGACCCAGTACTTC.

This clonotype came up a few times. The chain links TRBV7-6 to TRBJ2-7; weak D call: TRBD1 (6 bases). The CDR3 has 14 residues. The V gene lost 1 base and the J gene lost 4 bases, with 11 bases spanning the gap. Germline values: CDR1 SGHVS, CDR2 FNYEAQ. CDR3 loop: CASSLDTGPYEQYF. As DNA, the CDR3 is TGTGCCAGCAGCTTAGATACAGGGCCTTACGAGCAGTACTTC.

The chain recombines TRBV10-3 with TRBJ1-1; 7 positions match TRBD1. With V trimmed by 4 bases and J by 5 bases, 4 bases remained unmatched. The germline V gene has CDR1 ENHRY and CDR2 SYGVKD. CDR3 length: 13 residues. The CDR3 sequence is CAISGTRGTEAFF. Here the CDR3 DNA reads TGTGCCATCAGTGGCACCAGGGGGACTGAAGCTTTCTTT.

This clonotype was recorded at least ten times. The rearrangement joins TRBV7-6 to TRBJ1-1; tentatively, D is TRBD1 (6 bases). V lost 5 bases and J lost 0, with 25 bases in between. The germline gives CDR1 SGHVS, CDR2 FNYEAQ. CDR3 length: 19 amino acids. The CDR3 DNA sequence: TGTGCCAGCAGCCCCTACCCGCTTGAGGGACATTACATGAACACTGAAGCTTTCTTT. Its translation is CASSPYPLEGHYMNTEAFF.

CDR3: CASSFRYSYEQYF. The CDR3, as DNA: TGTGCCAGCAGCTTTAGGTATTCATACGAGCAGTACTTC. The chain links TRBV7-2 to TRBJ2-7; D remains unclear. The CDR3 has 13 residues. Germline V CDR1 and CDR2: SGHTA, FQGNSA. Trimming shortened V by 3 bases and J by 4 bases, and 10 bases separated the two germline ends.

Of note for this clonotype: One base away lies a much larger clone, so this may be a sequencing read error. The chain is built from TRBV7-2 and TRBJ1-2; tentative D call: TRBD1 (6 bases). The CDR3 spans 14 residues. Germline-derived CDR1 and CDR2 are SGHTA and FQGNSA. As DNA, the CDR3 is TGCGCCAGCAGCCCCCCAACAGGGATTGGGTGCTACACCTTC. Translating it yields CASSPPTGIGCYTF.

At least ten counts were recorded for this clonotype. The rearrangement joins TRBV7-9 to TRBJ2-7, with 7 bases aligning to TRBD2. Looked up from germline, CDR1 is SEHNR and CDR2 is FQNEAQ (reference sequence). The CDR3 runs to 16 residues. Germline trimming cut 4 bases from V and 4 bases from J; bases unmatched to any gene: 13. The CDR3 sequence: CASSSRGVGALYEQYF. The CDR3 region has the DNA TGTGCCAGCAGCTCACGGGGGGTAGGGGCCCTTTACGAGCAGTACTTC.

This clonotype occurred many times. This chain joins TRBV7-9 and TRBJ1-2; D possibly corresponds to TRBD1 (5 bases). This CDR3 has 13 residues. Germline CDR1 and CDR2: SEHNR and FQNEAQ (reference sequence). The V and J ends lost 5 bases and 5 bases respectively, with 12 bases between them. The CDR3 DNA reads TGTGCCAGCAGCCAGCTCGACAGTTATGGCTACACCTTC. Its translation: CASSQLDSYGYTF.

This chain uses TRBV7-2 with TRBJ2-5; 9 bases align to TRBD1. This CDR3 has 17 amino acids. Germline loops: CDR1 SGHTA, CDR2 FQGNSA. The ends lost 1 base at V and 3 bases at J; junction bases unmatched: 9. The CDR3 loop is CASSLEGTGIEEETQYF. In DNA, the CDR3 is TGTGCCAGCAGCTTAGAAGGGACAGGGATCGAAGAAGAGACCCAGTACTTC.